This entry is about one T cell receptor (beta chain). Antigen specificity is unknown. Germline V lookup: CDR1 LGHDT, CDR2 YNNKEL (reference sequence). The V segment lost 0 bases and the J segment 7 bases; nucleotides outside the gene matches: 15. The CDR3 has 18 amino acids. TCRdb re-derived calls from the RT-PCR reads in MiXCR, one entry per CDR3 protein. The sample lists about 780,000 distinct CDR3 sequences, about 18% seen once, with about a tenth in the top ten. This record belongs to a study of response to subunit inactivated influenza vaccine. Whole-study results and caveats: Few additional T cells are recruited per seasonal influenza vaccination, authors suggested.

This TCR derives from a man aged 45-60 years who received an inactivated influenza vaccine. Material: PBMCs from blood, obtained around 5 days after vaccination. The rearrangement joins TRBV3-1 to TRBJ2-1; 7 positions match TRBD2. The CDR3 nucleotides read TGTGCCAGCAGCCAAGATTCCACCGGGACTACGAAGGGAAATGAGCAGTTCTTC. The encoded protein is CASSQDSTGTTKGNEQFF.